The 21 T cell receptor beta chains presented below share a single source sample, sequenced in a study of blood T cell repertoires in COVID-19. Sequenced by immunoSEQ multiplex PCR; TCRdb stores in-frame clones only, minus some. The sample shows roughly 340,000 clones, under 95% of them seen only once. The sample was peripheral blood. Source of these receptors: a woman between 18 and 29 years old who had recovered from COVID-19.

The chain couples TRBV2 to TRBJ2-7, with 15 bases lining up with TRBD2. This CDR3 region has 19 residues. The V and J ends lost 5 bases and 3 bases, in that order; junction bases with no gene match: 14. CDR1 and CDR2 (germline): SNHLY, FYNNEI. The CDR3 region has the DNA TGTGCCAGCAGTACACTTAGGACTAGCGGGAGGGCTAAGGTCTACGAGCAGTACGTC. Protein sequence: CASSTLRTSGRAKVYEQYV.

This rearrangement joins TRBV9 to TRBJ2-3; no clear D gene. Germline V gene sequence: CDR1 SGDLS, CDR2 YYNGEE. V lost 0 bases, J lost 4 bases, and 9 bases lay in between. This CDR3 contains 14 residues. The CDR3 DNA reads TGTGCCAGCAGCGTAGCGATTAGTGCAGATACGCAGTATTTT. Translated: CASSVAISADTQYF.

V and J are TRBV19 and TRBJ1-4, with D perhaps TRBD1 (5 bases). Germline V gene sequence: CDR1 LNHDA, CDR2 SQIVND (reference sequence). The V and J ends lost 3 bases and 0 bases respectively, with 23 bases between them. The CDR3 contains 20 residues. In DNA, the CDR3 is TGTGCCAGTAGTATCATTCTTGGGGCAGCTCTATCCGCAACTAATGAAAAACTGTTTTTT. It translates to CASSIILGAALSATNEKLFF. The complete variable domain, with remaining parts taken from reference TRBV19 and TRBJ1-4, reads DGGITQSPKYLFRKEGQNVTLSCEQNLNHDAMYWYRQDPGQGLRLIYYSQIVNDFQKGDIAEGYSVSREKKESFPLTVTSAQKNPTAFYLCASSIILGAALSATNEKLFFGSGTQLSVL.

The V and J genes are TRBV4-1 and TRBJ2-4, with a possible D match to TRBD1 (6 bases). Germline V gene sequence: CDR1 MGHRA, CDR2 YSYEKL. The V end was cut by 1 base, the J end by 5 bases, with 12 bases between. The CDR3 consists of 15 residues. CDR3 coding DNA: TGCGCCAGCAGCCAAGGAGGGACACCGGAAAACATTCAGTACTTC. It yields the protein CASSQGGTPENIQYF.

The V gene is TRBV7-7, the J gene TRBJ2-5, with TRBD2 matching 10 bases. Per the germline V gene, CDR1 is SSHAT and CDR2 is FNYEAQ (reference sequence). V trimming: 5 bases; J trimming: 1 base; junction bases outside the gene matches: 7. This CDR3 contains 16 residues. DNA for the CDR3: TGTGCCAGCAGCGACGCTAGCGGGAGTAGCCAAGAGACCCAGTACTTC. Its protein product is CASSDASGSSQETQYF.

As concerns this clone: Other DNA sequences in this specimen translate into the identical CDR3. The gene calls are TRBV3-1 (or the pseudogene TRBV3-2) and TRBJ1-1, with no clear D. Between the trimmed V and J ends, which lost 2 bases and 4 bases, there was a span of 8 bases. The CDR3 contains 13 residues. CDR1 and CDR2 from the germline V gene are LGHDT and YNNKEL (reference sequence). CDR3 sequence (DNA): TGTGCCAGCAGCCAACGGTTTGGCACTGAAGCTTTCTTT. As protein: CASSQRFGTEAFF.

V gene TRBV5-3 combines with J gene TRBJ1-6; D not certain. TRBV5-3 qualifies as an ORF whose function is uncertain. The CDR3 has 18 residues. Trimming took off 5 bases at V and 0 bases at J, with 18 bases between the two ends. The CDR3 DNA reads TGTGCCAGAAGTTCTGACAATACTTCCTTCTCCTATAATTCACCCCTCCACTTT. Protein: CARSSDNTSFSYNSPLHF.

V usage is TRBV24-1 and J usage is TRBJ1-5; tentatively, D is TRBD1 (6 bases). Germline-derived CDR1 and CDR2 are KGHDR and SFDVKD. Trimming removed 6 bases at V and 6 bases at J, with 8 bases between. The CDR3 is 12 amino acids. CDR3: CATSQGPQPQHF. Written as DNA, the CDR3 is TGTGCCACCAGTCAGGGGCCTCAGCCCCAGCATTTT.

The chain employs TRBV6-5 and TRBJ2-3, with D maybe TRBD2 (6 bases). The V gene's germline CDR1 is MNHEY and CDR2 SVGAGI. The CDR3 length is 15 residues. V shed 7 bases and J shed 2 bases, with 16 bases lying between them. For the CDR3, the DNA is TGTGCCAGCATCCGAGTAGCGGATCCCACAGATACGCAGTATTTT. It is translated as CASIRVADPTDTQYF.

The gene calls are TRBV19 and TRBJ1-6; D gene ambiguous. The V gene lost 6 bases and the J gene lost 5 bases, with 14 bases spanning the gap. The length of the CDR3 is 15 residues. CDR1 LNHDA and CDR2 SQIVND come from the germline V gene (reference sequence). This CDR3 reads CASSEPGVDNSPLHF. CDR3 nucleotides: TGTGCCAGTAGCGAACCGGGAGTCGATAATTCACCCCTCCACTTT.

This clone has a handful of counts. The CDR3 is CSASLGWAGNNQPQHF. The CDR3 DNA sequence: TGCAGTGCTAGTCTGGGCTGGGCAGGGAACAATCAGCCCCAGCATTTT. The V gene is TRBV20-1, the J gene TRBJ1-5; possibly TRBD1 for D (5 bases). Germline V gene sequence: CDR1 DFQATT, CDR2 SNEGSKA (reference sequence). This CDR3 is built from 16 residues. The V and J ends lost 3 bases and 3 bases respectively, with 18 bases between them.

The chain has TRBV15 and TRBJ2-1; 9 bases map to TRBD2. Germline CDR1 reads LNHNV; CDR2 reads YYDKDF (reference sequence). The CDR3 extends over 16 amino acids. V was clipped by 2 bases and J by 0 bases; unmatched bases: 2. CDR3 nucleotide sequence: TGTGCCACCAGCAGACTTAGCGGGGGCTCCTACAATGAGCAGTTCTTC. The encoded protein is CATSRLSGGSYNEQFF.

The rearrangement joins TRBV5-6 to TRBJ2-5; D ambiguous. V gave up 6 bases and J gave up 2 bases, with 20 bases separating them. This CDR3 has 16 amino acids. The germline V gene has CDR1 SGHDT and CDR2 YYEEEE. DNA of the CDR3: TGTGCCAGCACCCCGACTTTGAGAGACCCACAAGAGACCCAGTACTTC. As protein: CASTPTLRDPQETQYF.

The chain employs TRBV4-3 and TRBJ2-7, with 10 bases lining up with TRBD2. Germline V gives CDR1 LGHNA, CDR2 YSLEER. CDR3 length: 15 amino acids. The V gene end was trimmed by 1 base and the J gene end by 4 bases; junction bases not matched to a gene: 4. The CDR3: CASSQGTSGPYEQYV. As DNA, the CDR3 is TGCGCCAGCAGCCAAGGGACTAGCGGACCTTACGAGCAGTACGTC.

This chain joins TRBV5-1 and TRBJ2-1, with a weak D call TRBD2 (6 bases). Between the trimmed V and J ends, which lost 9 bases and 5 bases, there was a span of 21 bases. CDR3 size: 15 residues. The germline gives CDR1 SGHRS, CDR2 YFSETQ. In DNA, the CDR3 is TGCGCCACCAAAACGGACGGGAGAAGGGACAATGAGCAGTTCTTC. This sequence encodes CATKTDGRRDNEQFF. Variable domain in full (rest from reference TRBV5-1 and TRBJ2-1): KAGVTQTPRYLIKTRGQQVTLSCSPISGHRSVSWYQQTPGQGLQFLFEYFSETQRNKGNFPGRFSGRQFSNSRSEMNVSTLELGDSALYLCATKTDGRRDNEQFFGPGTRLTVL.

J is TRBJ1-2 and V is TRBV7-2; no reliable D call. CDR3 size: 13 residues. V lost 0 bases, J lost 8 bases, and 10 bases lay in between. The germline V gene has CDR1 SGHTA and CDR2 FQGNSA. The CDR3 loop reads CASSLAGLGGYTF. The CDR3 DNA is TGTGCCAGCAGCTTAGCCGGACTGGGGGGCTACACCTTC. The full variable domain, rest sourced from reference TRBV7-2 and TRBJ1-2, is GAGVSQSPSNKVTEKGKDVELRCDPISGHTALYWYRQSLGQGLEFLIYFQGNSAPDKSGLPSDRFSAERTGGSVSTLTIQRTQQEDSAVYLCASSLAGLGGYTFGSGTRLTVV.

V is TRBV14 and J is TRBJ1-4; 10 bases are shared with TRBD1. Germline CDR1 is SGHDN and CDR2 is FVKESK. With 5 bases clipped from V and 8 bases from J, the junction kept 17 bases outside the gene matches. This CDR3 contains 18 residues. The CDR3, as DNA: TGTGCCAGCAGCAATAGACCGGGACAGGGGAGTATCAAGGAAAAACTGTTTTTT. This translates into CASSNRPGQGSIKEKLFF. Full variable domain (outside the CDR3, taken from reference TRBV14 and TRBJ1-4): EAGVTQFPSHSVIEKGQTVTLRCDPISGHDNLYWYRRVMGKEIKFLLHFVKESKQDESGMPNNRFLAERTGGTYSTLKVQPAELEDSGVYFCASSNRPGQGSIKEKLFFGSGTQLSVL.

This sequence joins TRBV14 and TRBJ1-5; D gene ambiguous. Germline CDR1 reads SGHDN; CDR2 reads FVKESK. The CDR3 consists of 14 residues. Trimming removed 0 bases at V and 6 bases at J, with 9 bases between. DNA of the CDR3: TGTGCCAGCAGCCAAGATTTAGTGTTTCAGCCCCAGCATTTT. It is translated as CASSQDLVFQPQHF.

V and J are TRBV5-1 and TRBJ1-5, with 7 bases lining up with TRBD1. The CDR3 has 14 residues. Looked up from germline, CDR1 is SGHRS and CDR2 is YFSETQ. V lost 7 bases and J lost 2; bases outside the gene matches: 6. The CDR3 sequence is CASSDRPGNQPQHF. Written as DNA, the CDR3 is TGCGCCAGCTCGGACAGGCCCGGCAATCAGCCCCAGCATTTT.

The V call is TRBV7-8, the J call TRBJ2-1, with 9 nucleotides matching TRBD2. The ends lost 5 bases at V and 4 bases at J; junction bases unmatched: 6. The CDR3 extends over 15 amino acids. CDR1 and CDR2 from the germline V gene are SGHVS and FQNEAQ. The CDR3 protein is CASSPTTSGYNEQFF. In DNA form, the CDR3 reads TGTGCCAGCAGCCCCACGACTAGCGGATACAATGAGCAGTTCTTC.

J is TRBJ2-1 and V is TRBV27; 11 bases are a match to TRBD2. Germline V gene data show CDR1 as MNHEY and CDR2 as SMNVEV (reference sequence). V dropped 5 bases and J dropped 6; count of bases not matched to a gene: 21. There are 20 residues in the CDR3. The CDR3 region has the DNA TGTGCCAGCAGTCTCCTGGCGGGGAACCTACTAGCGGGAGTTGGCAATGAGCAGTTCTTC. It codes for CASSLLAGNLLAGVGNEQFF.